The clone carrying this T cell receptor beta chain was picked up many times. What it binds is unknown. The data originate from a study of CD8+CD57+ T cells in acquired aplastic anemia. Whole-study results and caveats: Patients and controls shared 25 to 35 CD8+ CDR3 sequences, highly expressed in patients. Researchers reported that CD8+ Simpson's diversity was not significantly different in patients versus controls.

The patients chosen for sequencing had shown expansion of CD8+CD57+ cells (detected by flow cytometry). By the time of blood sampling, patients had still received no therapy. Genomic DNA provided the template from which TCR beta VDJ and CDR3 profiles were obtained. MiXCR was run by TCRdb on the reads, yielding one entry per CDR3 protein. The sample holds about 160,000 distinct CDR3 sequences, 40% to 50% seen once. Trimming removed 0 bases at V and 9 bases at J, with 12 bases between. Germline CDR1 is LGHNA and CDR2 is YNFKEQ. The length of the CDR3 is 15 residues. Sequencing was performed on sorted CD4+, CD8+, or CD8+CD57+ T cells (not recorded which) from PBMCs. The rearrangement uses TRBV4-2 and TRBJ1-6; maybe TRBD1 (5 bases). The source is a human donor with aplastic anemia. CDR3 protein: CASSQDVAGLSPLHF. In DNA, the CDR3 is TGTGCCAGCAGCCAAGATGTAGCAGGGCTTTCACCCCTCCACTTT.